Reported below is one TCR beta chain. Clones were sequenced by immunoSEQ multiplex PCR, and TCRdb holds only the in-frame ones, with some missing. The sample lists approximately 300,000 clones, 85% to 95% occurring once. This sample is drawn from a study of blood T cell repertoires in COVID-19. The V gene lost 6 bases and the J gene lost 3 bases, with 18 bases spanning the gap. The CDR3 is 15 amino acids. Germline lookup yields CDR1 MNHEY and CDR2 SVGAGI. The sequencing input was PBMCs or T cells enriched from blood (not recorded which). The receptor was isolated from a woman younger than 45 who had been exposed to COVID-19. The V call is TRBV6-5, the J call TRBJ2-7, with D possibly TRBD2 on 7 matching bases. The CDR3, as DNA: TGTGCCAGCAGCCGAGGGGGGGCGGATGACTACGAGCAGTACTTC. Protein: CASSRGGADDYEQYF.